This T cell receptor (beta chain) was profiled in a study of shared clonotypes between healthy human individuals (TCRdb year 2020). For the study in its entirety: A couple of women and three men aged 18 to 49 years were included in the cohort. Leukapheresis yielded between about 0.94 and 8.9 billion PBMCs per donor. Per donor, three plates each were used for CD4 naive and CD4 memory, two for CD8 naive, and one for CD8 memory. To increase sequencing depth and limit assay-specific biases, TCR repertoire library preparation and sequencing were carried out by different laboratories using diverse techniques. Blood TCR repertoires of several healthy adults were deeply sequenced to estimate repertoire size and the extent of clonotype sharing between individuals. Findings and caveats that apply to the study as a whole: The small number of donors limited the genetic and exposure-history diversity represented. Compared with non-shared clonotypes, the clonotypes found in all four sorted-subset donors had higher generation probabilities. Across a few donors, approximately 5% of naive CD4, 3% to 3.5% of naive CD8, 2.3% of memory CD4, and 0.4% of memory CD8 clonotypes were shared. Only blood was sampled, and tissue TCR repertoires likely differ from those in blood. Incomplete sequencing was indicated by rarefaction of sorted-subset datasets, despite the large sequencing depth. Estimated clonotype richness was generally larger for naive than for memory subsets. Pairwise subsampling led to the expectation that sequencing depth would affect the degree of clonotype sharing among donors.

TCR CDR3 regions were amplified from genomic DNA by multiplex PCR using the deep immunoSEQ assay. Genomic DNA extracted from each cell subset was distributed evenly over all wells of several immunoSEQ 96-well plates, and each plate served as one replicate. For sorted subsets, approximately 210 ng of genomic DNA, equivalent to 25,000 to 35,000 T cell genomes, went into each replicate PCR. The purified libraries were quantified using a Qubit 3.0 fluorometer, sized with a Bioanalyzer 2100, and then quantified again using the KAPA Library Quantification kit. Every immunoSEQ 96-well plate was sequenced on a dedicated single-read 150-cycle Illumina NextSeq 550 flow cell. The study's processing was this. Because the immunoSEQ output included only junctional sequences and no quality scores, the filtering could not be the same as the filtering used for full-length reads. To assign V/J genes and CDR3, sequences were annotated against IMGT germline references using PyIR, a Python wrapper for IgBLAST v1.9. Reads were removed for weak V/J assignments (E-value above 1e-6), missing CDR3, stop codons, out-of-frame junctions, or ambiguous translated residues. A V3J clonotype was defined by an identical inferred V gene, J gene, and CDR3 amino acid sequence. Percentage overlap between repertoires was calculated by dividing the number of shared unique clonotypes by the size of the smaller repertoire. RTK rarefaction, the Chao1 estimator, and Recon v2.1 estimates of unobserved clonotypes were used to assess repertoire richness. Generation probabilities were computed with OLGA for all TCRbeta clonotypes obtained by the gDNA method from a handful of donors. TCRdb carries this immuneACCESS record with in-frame sequences only. Its versions omit some clonotypes, under half of them owing to an unresolved V gene in the studies checked, with the rest unexplained. The D gene and trimming were derived from the DNA, and the V and J assignments and clone size from that table. This sample comprises about 800,000 clones, about 96% of them detected only once. The ten largest clones take up less than 0.25% of the sample.

As for this clone: Its antigen remains undetermined. Per-nucleotide qualities are absent, and no much larger clonotype sits a single base away.

Counted from cysteine to phenylalanine, this CDR3 has 16 amino acids. Only the CDR3 DNA stays, 48 bases, in frame from base 1. The germline V gene supplies CDR1 SGHAT and CDR2 FQNNGV. V and J are trimmed by 4 bases and 0 bases, and the gene matches miss 5 bases of the junction. For the CD8 naive samples, CD45RO-negative cells were positively selected for CCR7, yielding a CD45RA+CCR7+ population from which TemRA cells were excluded. Healthy HIV-negative adults with no recently reported acute infections or vaccinations were included as donors. Every donor was a Caucasian adult living in Nashville, Tennessee, USA. After blood collection by leukapheresis, PBMCs were isolated using Ficoll-Histopaque density gradient centrifugation and then cryopreserved in the vapor phase of liquid nitrogen. Analytical flow cytometry was used to check the purity and quantity of every magnetically sorted T cell population. From each sorted fraction, genomic DNA was isolated and quantified by UV absorbance on a Nanodrop 2000c.

This chain is built from TRBV11-2 and TRBJ2-1; 8 bases in the junction line up with TRBD2. Material for sequencing was naive CD8+ T cells sorted from blood. The cell subset or site label here, explained by the study, means: CD45RA+CCR7+. This sequence was found in a man aged 25-45 years in good health. This receptor carries the CDR3 CASSSFSGNSYNEQFF. In nucleotide form, the sequence is TGTGCCAGCAGCTCATTTAGCGGGAACTCCTACAATGAGCAGTTCTTC.